A selection of T cell receptor beta chains follows, all from one sample in a study of control samples from healthy donors and cancer patients. Sequenced by immunoSEQ multiplex PCR; TCRdb stores in-frame clones only, minus some. The data contain some 77,000 clones, around 90% of them singletons. Sequencing was done on a sample of blood. These receptors came from a woman between 55 and 75 years old in good health. CDR3s include the opening cysteine and the closing phenylalanine or tryptophan. The D gene is left open where the match is weak. Clone size is shown for a subset of rows, as once, few, many or a class of expanded clone.

NA,TRBV28,NA,TRBJ1-1,CASSLQKSEAFF,TGTGCCAGCAGTTTACAGAAATCTGAAGCTTTCTTT
NA,TRBV6-5,NA,TRBJ1-1,CASSQDGNTEAFF,TGTGCCAGCAGCCAAGACGGGAACACTGAAGCTTTCTTT
NA,TRBV20-1,NA,TRBJ2-7,CSAGAYYEQYF,TGCAGTGCCGGTGCGTACTACGAGCAGTACTTC
TRBD1,TRBV5-1,NA,TRBJ1-4,CASSLMGQGNEKLFF,TGCGCCAGCAGCTTGATGGGACAGGGTAATGAAAAACTGTTTTTT
TRBD2,TRBV5-6,once,TRBJ2-5,CASNSAGAQETQYF,TGTGCCAGCAATTCAGCGGGGGCCCAAGAGACCCAGTACTTC
TRBD2,TRBV5-4,NA,TRBJ2-7,CASSPTSGRAGEQYF,TGTGCCAGCAGCCCGACTAGCGGGAGGGCGGGCGAGCAGTACTTC
NA,TRBV7-9,NA,TRBJ2-5,CASSFSENQETQYF,TGTGCCAGCAGCTTTTCTGAGAACCAAGAGACCCAGTACTTC
NA,TRBV27,NA,TRBJ1-1,CASSLSGRMLNTEAFF,TGTGCCAGCAGTTTATCGGGCAGGATGTTGAACACTGAAGCTTTCTTT
NA,TRBV7-2,NA,TRBJ2-2,CARYRENTGELFF,TGTGCCAGATATAGGGAGAACACCGGGGAGCTGTTTTTT
TRBD1,TRBV7-9,NA,TRBJ1-3,CASSLDRDGNTIYF,TGTGCCAGCAGCCTGGACAGGGACGGAAACACCATATATTTT
TRBD1,TRBV27,NA,TRBJ2-5,CASSLGGDRGWLETQYF,TGTGCCAGCAGTTTAGGGGGGGACAGGGGATGGTTAGAGACCCAGTACTTC
TRBD2,TRBV15,NA,TRBJ2-5,CATSRWTSGSQETQYF,TGTGCCACCAGCAGATGGACTAGCGGGAGCCAAGAGACCCAGTACTTC
NA,TRBV7-9,NA,TRBJ2-3,CASSPFYGGTDTQYF,TGTGCCAGCAGCCCCTTCTACGGGGGTACAGATACGCAGTATTTT
NA,TRBV4-3,once,TRBJ1-1,CASSQDSRAPRTFEAFF,TGCGCCAGCAGCCAAGATAGCCGGGCACCCCGGACGTTTGAAGCTTTCTTT
NA,TRBV5-1,NA,TRBJ2-2,CASSLVGANTGELFF,TGCGCCAGCAGCTTGGTCGGAGCAAACACCGGGGAGCTGTTTTTT
TRBD2,TRBV7-9,once,TRBJ2-5,CASSLRGGGAGETQYF,TGTGCCAGCAGCTTAAGGGGCGGGGGGGCCGGCGAGACCCAGTACTTC
NA,TRBV10-3,NA,TRBJ1-2,CAISDGPGPNYGYTF,TGTGCCATCAGTGACGGACCGGGACCGAACTATGGCTACACCTTC
TRBD2,TRBV25-1,NA,TRBJ2-1,CATSWREGQGNEQFF,TGTGCCACCAGCTGGCGGGAGGGCCAAGGCAATGAGCAGTTCTTC
NA,TRBV19,few,TRBJ1-1,CASSEWQPNTEAFF,TGTGCCAGTAGTGAATGGCAGCCCAACACTGAAGCTTTCTTT
NA,TRBV4-1,NA,TRBJ1-2,CASRPVGLTGDGYTF,TGCGCCAGCAGGCCAGTCGGACTTACCGGCGATGGCTACACCTTC
TRBD1,TRBV19,NA,TRBJ1-1,CASSNLPGQGKDRAFF,TGTGCCAGTAGTAACCTCCCCGGACAGGGGAAAGATAGAGCTTTCTTT
TRBD2,TRBV19,NA,TRBJ2-6,CASSIDVAGGTSLGANVLTF,TGTGCCAGTAGCATAGACGTAGCGGGAGGAACCTCCTTAGGGGCCAACGTCCTGACTTTC
NA,TRBV9,NA,TRBJ1-6,CASSLSSSYNSPLHF,TGTGCCAGCAGCCTATCGAGCTCCTATAATTCACCCCTCCACTTT
TRBD2,TRBV7-3,NA,TRBJ2-1,CASSLMGASGSFRSEYNEQFF,TGTGCCAGCAGCTTAATGGGTGCTAGCGGGAGTTTTAGGTCCGAATACAATGAGCAGTTCTTC
NA,TRBV2,NA,TRBJ2-2,CASEVGDTGELFF,TGTGCCAGCGAGGTTGGGGACACCGGGGAGCTGTTTTTT
TRBD1,TRBV7-8,few,TRBJ1-1,CASSGGTGGFTEAFF,TGTGCCAGCAGCGGGGGGACAGGGGGCTTCACTGAAGCTTTCTTT
NA,TRBV2,once,TRBJ1-2,CASSSDHYGYTF,TGTGCCAGCAGTAGCGACCACTATGGCTACACCTTC
NA,TRBV27,NA,TRBJ1-4,CASSIRQPEKLFF,TGTGCCAGCAGTATACGACAGCCTGAAAAACTGTTTTTT